This T cell receptor (beta chain) was retrieved from a study of T cells after yellow fever vaccination. Study results and limitations: Though weaker, the secondary response peaked faster, on day 5 versus 15. Re-detected after boosting: most primary clones, approximately 97% of CD4 and less than 90% of CD8.

In making TCR cDNA, 5'RACE template switching added a universal primer site and UMIs to it. TCRdb re-called the 5' RACE reads with MiXCR, one entry per CDR3 protein. The sample holds some 250,000 distinct CDR3 sequences, roughly 3.5% seen once. This clonotype was seen at least ten times. Its cognate antigen is unknown. The CDR3 spans 16 residues. Germline V CDR1 and CDR2: ENHRY, SYGVKD. V was pared by 0 bases and J by 5 bases, with 7 bases of the junction left unmatched. This specimen consisted of PBMCs, obtained 15 days after the yellow fever booster vaccination. The genes are TRBV10-3 and TRBJ2-5, with TRBD1 matching over 9 bases. This clonotype was obtained from a man aged 18 to 30 who received the YFV17D yellow fever vaccine. The CDR3: CAISESGQGTLETQYF. The CDR3 nucleotides read TGTGCCATCAGTGAGTCGGGACAGGGAACTCTCGAGACCCAGTACTTC.